This is a list of T cell receptor beta chains from one sample in a study of T cells after yellow fever vaccination. Using its own MiXCR run on the 5' RACE reads, TCRdb lists one record per CDR3 protein. The repertoire has a few hundred thousand distinct CDR3 sequences, 15% to 20% of them found once; the top ten carry 13% to 15%. Sequences were derived from PBMCs, sampled 15 days after the yellow fever booster vaccination. Receptors were obtained from a man younger than 45 who received the YFV17D yellow fever vaccine. Both conserved end residues are part of each CDR3. The D gene is left open where the match is weak. Not all rows give a size; the values are once, few, many and, for expanded clones, a class.

TRBD1	-	TRBV4-2	TRBJ2-7	TGTGCCAGCAGCCAAGAGACAGGGGAAGTCTCCTACGAGCAGTACTTC	CASSQETGEVSYEQYF
TRBD1	few	TRBV5-6	TRBJ2-7	TGTGCCAGCAGCCTGGACAGGGGGCAGTCCGAGCAGTACTTC	CASSLDRGQSEQYF
-	-	TRBV28	TRBJ2-3	TGTGCCAGCAGGGGAGACAGGATTTCGCAGTATTTT	CASRGDRISQYF
TRBD1	-	TRBV7-2	TRBJ2-7	TGTGCCAGCAGCTTAGCACCGGGACAGGGGAACGAGCAGTACTTC	CASSLAPGQGNEQYF
TRBD1	-	TRBV9	TRBJ2-1	TGTGCCAGCAGCGCAGTCCCCCGGGACAGTCTCCACAATGAGCAGTTCTTC	CASSAVPRDSLHNEQFF
-	-	TRBV20-1	TRBJ2-4	TGCAGTGCTAGAGATCATGGGGGGCGAGCCAAAAACATTCAGTACTTC	CSARDHGGRAKNIQYF
-	few	TRBV18	TRBJ2-7	TGTGCCAGCTCACTGTTGGAGGGGGAAACCTACGAGCAGTACTTC	CASSLLEGETYEQYF
-	few	TRBV7-9	TRBJ2-7	TGTGCCAGCAGCTCCTGGGACCGGGCCTACGAGCAGTACTTC	CASSSWDRAYEQYF
TRBD2	-	TRBV10-2	TRBJ2-1	TGCGCCAGCATGCGGACTAGCGGGGGGAATGAGCAGTTCTTC	CASMRTSGGNEQFF
-	-	TRBV5-1	TRBJ1-1	TGCGCCAGCAGCTCGGATTCGAACACTGAAGCTTTCTTT	CASSSDSNTEAFF
TRBD1	-	TRBV6-5	TRBJ2-5	TGTGCCAGCAGTTACTCGAGACAGGGGAAGGAGACCCAGTACTTC	CASSYSRQGKETQYF
TRBD2	few	TRBV10-2	TRBJ2-7	TGCGCCAGCAGTGAGACTAGCGGGAGCGCGCGGCCCTACGAGCAGTACTTC	CASSETSGSARPYEQYF
TRBD2	-	TRBV20-1	TRBJ2-1	TGCAGTGCTAGAACGGAAGCGGGAGGGCCAAATTACAATGAGCAGTTCTTC	CSARTEAGGPNYNEQFF
TRBD2	few	TRBV29-1	TRBJ2-7	TGCAGCGTCCTTCCTGGGACTAGCGGGAGTGGCGAGCAGTACTTC	CSVLPGTSGSGEQYF
TRBD2	-	TRBV13	TRBJ2-3	TGTGCCATCTGTTATCCATCGGGACTAGCGAGAATAACAGATACGCAGTATTTT	CAICYPSGLARITDTQYF
-	few	TRBV20-1	TRBJ1-1	TGCAGTGCTAGAGATCGGAGGGTCAACACTGAAGCTTTCTTT	CSARDRRVNTEAFF
-	-	TRBV15	TRBJ2-2	TGTGCCACCAGCAGAGTATGGGCGAGCACCGGGGAGCTGTTTTTT	CATSRVWASTGELFF
-	many	TRBV12-3/TRBV12-4	TRBJ2-7	TGTGCCAGCAGTCCCGGTTATGCGTACGAGCAGTACTTC	CASSPGYAYEQYF
-	-	TRBV5-1	TRBJ2-1	TGCGCCAGCAAGGCGGCGGGGTTCGGGATCAATGAGCAGTTCTTC	CASKAAGFGINEQFF
-	few	TRBV27	TRBJ2-1	TGTGCCAGAATGGGGGTCGGCGCCTACAATGAGCAGTTCTTC	CARMGVGAYNEQFF
TRBD2	few	TRBV7-3	TRBJ2-2	TGTGCCAGCAGCCCTCAAGCGGGAAGTAGAACCGGGGAGCTGTTTTTT	CASSPQAGSRTGELFF
-	few	TRBV20-1	TRBJ2-7	TGCAGTGCTAGAGACCCGGACTTCGCCTACGAGCAGTACTTC	CSARDPDFAYEQYF
-	-	TRBV7-8	TRBJ1-1	TGTGCCAGCAGGGCGTCCTCCGGTGAAGCTTTCTTT	CASRASSGEAFF
-	-	TRBV28	TRBJ2-7	TGTGCCAGCAGTCCGACCTGGTACGAGCAGTACTTC	CASSPTWYEQYF
-	few	TRBV12-5	TRBJ2-6	TGTGCTAGTGGGGGACATCCTTCAAGCTCTGGGGCCAACGTCCTGACTTTC	CASGGHPSSSGANVLTF
-	few	TRBV25-1	TRBJ2-5	TGTGCCAGCAGTGAATTCCTGGGGAGGGAGACCCAGTACTTC	CASSEFLGRETQYF
-	-	TRBV15	TRBJ2-3	TGTGCCACCAGCAAAGGGACCGATACGCAGTATTTT	CATSKGTDTQYF
TRBD2	-	TRBV7-2	TRBJ2-1	TGTGCCAGCAGCCACGGGACTAGCAACAATGAGCAGTTCTTC	CASSHGTSNNEQFF
TRBD1	few	TRBV6-1	TRBJ1-6	TGTGCCAGCAGTGATCGGACAGGGAACTCACCCCTCCACTTT	CASSDRTGNSPLHF
TRBD1	few	TRBV24-1	TRBJ1-5	TGTGCCACCGAGGGACAGAATCAGCCCCAGCATTTT	CATEGQNQPQHF
-	-	TRBV20-1	TRBJ2-1	TGCAGTGCTAGAGATCCCCGACTCCCCTACAATGAGCAGTTCTTC	CSARDPRLPYNEQFF
-	few	TRBV7-2	TRBJ2-1	TGTGCCAGCAGACCTGACATCTTC	CASRPDIF
-	-	TRBV7-9	TRBJ2-7	TGTGCCAGCAGACTTAACCACGAGCAGTACTTC	CASRLNHEQYF
-	-	TRBV5-1	TRBJ2-1	TGCGCCAGCAGCCCCACTGTGGCGGGCTACAATGAGCAGTTCTTC	CASSPTVAGYNEQFF
-	-	TRBV5-5	TRBJ2-1	TGTGCCAGCAGCTTCGGAGGCTCAACCTACAATGAGCAGTTCTTC	CASSFGGSTYNEQFF
TRBD1	few	TRBV9	TRBJ1-4	TGTGCCAGCAGCAAGAGACAGGGCCCAGATGAAAAACTGTTTTTT	CASSKRQGPDEKLFF
TRBD2	-	TRBV30	TRBJ2-1	TGTGCCTGCCCTAGCGGGACGTCCTACAATGAGCAGTTCTTC	CACPSGTSYNEQFF
-	few	TRBV7-9	TRBJ2-5	TGTGCCAGCAGCGTTGGTCCAGCCCAAGAGACCCAGTACTTC	CASSVGPAQETQYF
TRBD1	-	TRBV12-3/TRBV12-4	TRBJ2-7	TGTGCCAGCAGTTTAGGCTACAGGGGGGCAGGCGACGAGCAGTACTTC	CASSLGYRGAGDEQYF
-	-	TRBV7-9	TRBJ2-2	TGTGCCAGCAGCTCCCCCACAGGGAGGGAGGAGCTGTTTTTT	CASSSPTGREELFF
TRBD2	-	TRBV12-3/TRBV12-4	TRBJ2-1	TGTGCCAGCAGGCCACTAGCGGGAGTTCAGGCTGAGCAGTTCTTC	CASRPLAGVQAEQFF
-	many	TRBV18	TRBJ2-7	TGTGCCAGCTCACCACCTTCCAGGCCGTACGAGCAGTACTTC	CASSPPSRPYEQYF
TRBD2	few	TRBV20-1	TRBJ2-1	TGCAGTGCTAGAGATCCGACGAGACTAGCGGGAGTAAGCTCCTACAATGAGCAGTTCTTC	CSARDPTRLAGVSSYNEQFF
-	-	TRBV20-1	TRBJ2-1	TGCAGTGCTAGATTAATCGATAGCGGAGCCTACAATGAGCAGTTCTTC	CSARLIDSGAYNEQFF